The sequence of this T cell receptor (beta chain) was determined in a study of blood T cell repertoires in COVID-19. The wider study: From the United States, Italy and Spain came samples of acute and convalescent COVID-19. Sources were T cells, B-cell-depleted T cells, or PBMCs; the material itself was cDNA or gDNA.

In the authors' workflow: Reference gene primer amplification gave nucleated cell count estimates. Clones were sequenced by immunoSEQ multiplex PCR, and TCRdb holds only the in-frame ones, with some missing. V and J calls and clone size are copied from that table; D and trimming were computed from the DNA. The table has tens of thousands of clones, approximately 96% seen once; the top ten hold approximately 4%. The sequence came from a human donor with active COVID-19. The donor label of this sample is uncertain. Sequenced sample: peripheral blood.

CDR3 sequence: CASSQKPAGGTGELFF. The CDR3 nucleotides read TGCGCCAGCAGCCAAAAACCAGCGGGGGGGACCGGGGAGCTGTTTTTT. This chain links TRBV4-3 with TRBJ2-2; 10 positions match TRBD2. The CDR3 spans 16 residues. Per the germline V gene, CDR1 is LGHNA and CDR2 is YSLEER. The ends lost 2 bases at V and 5 bases at J; junction bases unmatched: 5.